The entry that follows covers one TCR beta chain sequence. The authors ran the assay at deep level. Researchers divided each subset's genomic DNA evenly across several immunoSEQ plates. Unsorted PBMC replicate PCRs used about 280 ng DNA, tens of thousands of T cell genomes. Study processing details: Sequence data from immunoSEQ were junction-only and lacked quality scores; consequently, filtering differed. The method was immunoSEQ multiplex PCR; TCRdb's version includes in-frame clones alone and lacks a portion of them. That table furnishes V, J and clone size, whereas the DNA furnished D and trimming. The sample has approximately 500,000 clones; 75% to 80% are singletons. Germline CDR1 is SGHRS and CDR2 is YFSETQ. CDR3 length equals 15 residues. Trimming stripped 4 bases from V and 4 bases from J, with 15 bases between. This sample is drawn from a study of shared clonotypes between healthy human individuals.

The chain couples TRBV5-1 to TRBJ1-5; possible D gene TRBD1, 5 bases. The specimen sequenced was PBMCs. The sequence derives from a woman aged 40 to 50 in good health. Some clones in this sample may be carry-over from other donors' samples. CDR3 amino acids: CASSPEGRGNQPQHF. The CDR3 region has the DNA TGCGCCAGCAGCCCCGAAGGGAGGGGAAATCAGCCCCAGCATTTT.